This TCR beta chain was captured by sequencing in a study of blood T cell repertoires in COVID-19. The repertoire was sequenced with immunoSEQ multiplex PCR; TCRdb's copy has only in-frame clones and lacks some. The sample gives about 420,000 clones, roughly 90% of which show up once; 0.75% to 0.85% is in the top ten. The CDR3 extends over 12 amino acids. Trimming took 4 bases from V and 2 from J, leaving 2 bases between them. CDR1 LGHDT and CDR2 YNNKEL come from the germline V gene (reference sequence). The V and J genes are TRBV3-1 (or the pseudogene TRBV3-2) and TRBJ2-2; D ambiguous. The source is a man aged 18 to 30 with COVID-19, enrolled during active disease. Sequences were obtained from peripheral blood. CDR3 region: CASSPNTGELFF. In DNA form, the CDR3 reads TGTGCCAGCAGCCCTAACACCGGGGAGCTGTTTTTT.